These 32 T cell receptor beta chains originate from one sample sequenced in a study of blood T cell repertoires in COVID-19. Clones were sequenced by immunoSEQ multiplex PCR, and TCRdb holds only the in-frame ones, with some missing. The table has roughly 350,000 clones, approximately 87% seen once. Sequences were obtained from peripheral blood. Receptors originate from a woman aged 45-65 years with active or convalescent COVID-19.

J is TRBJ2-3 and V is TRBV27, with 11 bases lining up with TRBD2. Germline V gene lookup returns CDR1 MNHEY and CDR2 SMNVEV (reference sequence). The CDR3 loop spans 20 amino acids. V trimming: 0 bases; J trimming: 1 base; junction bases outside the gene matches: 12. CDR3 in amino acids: CASSLSSQGVAGGGTDTQYF. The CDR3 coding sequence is TGTGCCAGCAGTTTATCGTCTCAGGGAGTAGCGGGAGGGGGCACAGATACGCAGTATTTT.

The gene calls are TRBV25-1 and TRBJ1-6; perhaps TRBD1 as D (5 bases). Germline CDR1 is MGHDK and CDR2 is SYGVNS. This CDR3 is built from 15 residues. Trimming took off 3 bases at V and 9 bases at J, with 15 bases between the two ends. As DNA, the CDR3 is TGTGCCAGCAGTGATGCGGGAGGGGATAGTTCACCCCTCCACTTT. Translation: CASSDAGGDSSPLHF. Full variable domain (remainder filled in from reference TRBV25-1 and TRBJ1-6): EADIYQTPRYLVIGTGKKITLECSQTMGHDKMYWYQQDPGMELHLIHYSYGVNSTEKGDLSSESTVSRIRTEHFPLTLESARPSHTSQYLCASSDAGGDSSPLHFGNGTRLTVT.

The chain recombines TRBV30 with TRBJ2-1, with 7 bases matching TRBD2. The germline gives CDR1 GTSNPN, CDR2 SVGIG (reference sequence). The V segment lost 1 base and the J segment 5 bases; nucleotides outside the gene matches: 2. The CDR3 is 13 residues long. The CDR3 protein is CAWSASGHNEQFF. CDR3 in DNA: TGTGCCTGGAGTGCTAGCGGCCACAATGAGCAGTTCTTC.

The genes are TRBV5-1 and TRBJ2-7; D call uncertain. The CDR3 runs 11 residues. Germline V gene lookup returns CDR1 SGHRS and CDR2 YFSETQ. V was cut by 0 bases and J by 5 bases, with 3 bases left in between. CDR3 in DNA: TGCGCCAGCAGCTTGGCCGACGAGCAGTACTTC. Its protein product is CASSLADEQYF.

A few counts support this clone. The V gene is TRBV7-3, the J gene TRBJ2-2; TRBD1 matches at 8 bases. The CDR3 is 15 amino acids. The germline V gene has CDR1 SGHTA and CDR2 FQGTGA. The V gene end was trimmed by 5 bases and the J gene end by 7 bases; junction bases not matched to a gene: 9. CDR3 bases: TGTGCCAGCAGCCCCGACGACAGGGGTCACGGGGAGCTGTTTTTT. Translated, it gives CASSPDDRGHGELFF.

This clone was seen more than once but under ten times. The CDR3 reads CASSQGPAAITGELFF. CDR3 sequence (DNA): TGTGCCAGCAGCCAAGGGCCAGCGGCCATCACCGGGGAGCTGTTTTTT. The rearrangement links TRBV3-1 (or the pseudogene TRBV3-2) to TRBJ2-2; a possible D gene is TRBD2 (5 bases). Trimming stripped 1 base from V and 4 bases from J, with 13 bases between. The CDR3 spans 16 residues. Germline CDR1 reads LGHDT; CDR2 reads YNNKEL (reference sequence).

The CDR3 DNA reads as TGTGCCAGCAGCCCGGGACTACCTTACGAGCAGTACTTC. Translated, it gives CASSPGLPYEQYF. The chain uses TRBV3-1 (or the pseudogene TRBV3-2) and TRBJ2-7; 7 positions match TRBD2. Germline CDR1 is LGHDT and CDR2 is YNNKEL (reference sequence). V trimming: 4 bases; J trimming: 4 bases; junction bases outside the gene matches: 4. The CDR3 consists of 13 residues.

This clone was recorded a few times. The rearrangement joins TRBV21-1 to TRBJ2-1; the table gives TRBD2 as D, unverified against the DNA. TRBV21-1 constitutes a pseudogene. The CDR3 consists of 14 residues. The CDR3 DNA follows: TGTGCCAGCAGCAAGTGGGGGGGTTACAATGAGCAGTTCTTC. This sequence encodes CASSKWGGYNEQFF.

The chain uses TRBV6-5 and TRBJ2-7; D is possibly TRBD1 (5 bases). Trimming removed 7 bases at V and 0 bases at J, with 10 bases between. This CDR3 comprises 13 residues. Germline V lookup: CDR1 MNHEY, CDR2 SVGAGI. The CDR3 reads CASNQQVSYEQYF. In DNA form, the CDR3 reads TGTGCCAGCAATCAACAGGTCTCCTACGAGCAGTACTTC.

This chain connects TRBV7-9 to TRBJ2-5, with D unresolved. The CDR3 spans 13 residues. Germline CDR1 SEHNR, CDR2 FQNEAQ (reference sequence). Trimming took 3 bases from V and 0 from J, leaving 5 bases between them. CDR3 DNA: TGTGCCAGCAGCTTTCCCAACCAAGAGACCCAGTACTTC. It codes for CASSFPNQETQYF.

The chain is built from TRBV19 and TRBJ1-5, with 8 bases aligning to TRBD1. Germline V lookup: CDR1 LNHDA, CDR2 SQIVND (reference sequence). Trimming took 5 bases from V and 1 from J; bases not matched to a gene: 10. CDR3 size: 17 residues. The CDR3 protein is CASSPLGQGMSNQPQHF. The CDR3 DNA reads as TGTGCCAGTAGTCCTCTCGGACAGGGAATGAGCAATCAGCCCCAGCATTTT.

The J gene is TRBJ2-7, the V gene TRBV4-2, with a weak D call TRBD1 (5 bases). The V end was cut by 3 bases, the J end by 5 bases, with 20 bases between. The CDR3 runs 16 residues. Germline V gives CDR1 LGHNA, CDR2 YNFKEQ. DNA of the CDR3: TGTGCCAGCAGCCATGGTCGGCTACCACAGGCCAACGAGCAGTACTTC. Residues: CASSHGRLPQANEQYF.

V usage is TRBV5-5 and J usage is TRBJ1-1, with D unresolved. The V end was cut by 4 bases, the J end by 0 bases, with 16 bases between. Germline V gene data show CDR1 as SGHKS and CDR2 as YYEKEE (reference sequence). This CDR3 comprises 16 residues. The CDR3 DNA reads TGTGCCAGCAGCCAGCAGGTTGGGAGAGTGAACACTGAAGCTTTCTTT. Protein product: CASSQQVGRVNTEAFF.

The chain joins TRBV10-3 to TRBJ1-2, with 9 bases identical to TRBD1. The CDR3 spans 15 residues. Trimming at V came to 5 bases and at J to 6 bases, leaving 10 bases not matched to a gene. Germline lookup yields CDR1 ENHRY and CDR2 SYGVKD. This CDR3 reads CAISPTDRGGNGYTF. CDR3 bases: TGTGCCATCAGTCCGACGGACAGGGGAGGGAATGGCTACACCTTC.

The CDR3 loop reads CASSLGTVGPETQYF. CDR3 bases: TGCGCCAGCAGCTTAGGGACAGTAGGACCAGAGACCCAGTACTTC. This chain connects TRBV5-1 to TRBJ2-5, with 7 bases matching TRBD1. V gave up 2 bases and J gave up 4 bases; unmatched junction bases: 8. CDR1 and CDR2 from the germline V gene are SGHRS and YFSETQ. This CDR3 has 15 amino acids.

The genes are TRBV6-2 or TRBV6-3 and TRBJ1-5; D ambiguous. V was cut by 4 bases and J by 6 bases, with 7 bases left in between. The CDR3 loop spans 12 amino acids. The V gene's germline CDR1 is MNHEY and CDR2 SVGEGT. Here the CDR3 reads CASSFSFQPQHF. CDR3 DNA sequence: TGTGCCAGCAGTTTCTCCTTTCAGCCCCAGCATTTT.

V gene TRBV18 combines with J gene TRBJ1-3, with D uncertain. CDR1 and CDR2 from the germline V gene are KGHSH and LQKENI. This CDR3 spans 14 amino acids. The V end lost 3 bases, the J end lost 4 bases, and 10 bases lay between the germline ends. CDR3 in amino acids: CASSPIVAGNTIYF. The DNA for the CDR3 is TGTGCCAGCTCACCCATAGTTGCCGGAAACACCATATATTTT.

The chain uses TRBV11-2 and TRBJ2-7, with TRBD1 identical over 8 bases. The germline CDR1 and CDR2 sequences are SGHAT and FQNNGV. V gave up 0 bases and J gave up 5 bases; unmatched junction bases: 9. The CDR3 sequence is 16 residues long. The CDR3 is CASSLDLFRGLNEQYF. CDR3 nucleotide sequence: TGTGCCAGCAGCTTAGATCTGTTCAGGGGGCTGAACGAGCAGTACTTC.

CDR3 in amino acids: CASSFAGLSYNEQFF. CDR3 in DNA: TGTGCCAGTAGTTTCGCGGGACTCTCCTACAATGAGCAGTTCTTC. The V gene is TRBV19, the J gene TRBJ2-1; D may be TRBD2 (6 bases). Germline assignment: CDR1 LNHDA and CDR2 SQIVND (reference sequence). The V end was cut by 5 bases, the J end by 0 bases, with 11 bases between. CDR3 size: 15 residues.

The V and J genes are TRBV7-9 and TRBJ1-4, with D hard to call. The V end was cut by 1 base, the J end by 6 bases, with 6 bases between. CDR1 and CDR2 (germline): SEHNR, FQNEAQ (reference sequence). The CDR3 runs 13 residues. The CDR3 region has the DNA TGTGCCAGCAGCTTAGTAGCGGATGAAAAACTGTTTTTT. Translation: CASSLVADEKLFF. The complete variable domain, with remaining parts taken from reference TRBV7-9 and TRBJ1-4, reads DTGVSQNPRHKITKRGQNVTFRCDPISEHNRLYWYRQTLGQGPEFLTYFQNEAQLEKSRLLSDRFSAERPKGSFSTLEIQRTEQGDSAMYLCASSLVADEKLFFGSGTQLSVL.

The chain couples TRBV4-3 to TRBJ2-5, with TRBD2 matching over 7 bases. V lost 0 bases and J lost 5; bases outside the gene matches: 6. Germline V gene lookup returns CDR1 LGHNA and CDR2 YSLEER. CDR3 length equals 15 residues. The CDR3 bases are TGCGCCAGCAGCCAAGACGCGGGAGATCGGGAGACCCAGTACTTC. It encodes CASSQDAGDRETQYF.

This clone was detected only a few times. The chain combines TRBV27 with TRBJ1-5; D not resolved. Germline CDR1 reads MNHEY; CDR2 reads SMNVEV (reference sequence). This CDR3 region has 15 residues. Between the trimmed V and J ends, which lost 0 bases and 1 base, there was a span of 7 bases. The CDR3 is CASSLSSVSNQPQHF. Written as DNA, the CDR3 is TGTGCCAGCAGTTTATCATCAGTGAGCAATCAGCCCCAGCATTTT.

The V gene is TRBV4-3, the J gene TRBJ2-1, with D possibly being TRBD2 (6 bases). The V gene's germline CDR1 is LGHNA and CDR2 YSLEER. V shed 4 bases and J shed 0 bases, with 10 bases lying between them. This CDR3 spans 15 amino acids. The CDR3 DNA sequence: TGCGCCAGCAGCCCGGACTACAGCTCCTACAATGAGCAGTTCTTC. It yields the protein CASSPDYSSYNEQFF.

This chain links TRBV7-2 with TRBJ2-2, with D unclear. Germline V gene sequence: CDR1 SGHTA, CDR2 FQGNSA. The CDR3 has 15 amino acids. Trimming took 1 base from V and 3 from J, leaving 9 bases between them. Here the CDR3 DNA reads TGTGCCAGCAGCTTAGACAGAGCTTACACCGGGGAGCTGTTTTTT. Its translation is CASSLDRAYTGELFF.

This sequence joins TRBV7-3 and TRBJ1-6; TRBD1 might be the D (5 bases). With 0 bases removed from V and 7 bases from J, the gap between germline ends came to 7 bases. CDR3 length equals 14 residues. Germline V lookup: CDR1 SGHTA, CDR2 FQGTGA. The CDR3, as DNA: TGTGCCAGCAGCTTAACCAGGGTGAATTCACCCCTCCACTTT. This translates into CASSLTRVNSPLHF.

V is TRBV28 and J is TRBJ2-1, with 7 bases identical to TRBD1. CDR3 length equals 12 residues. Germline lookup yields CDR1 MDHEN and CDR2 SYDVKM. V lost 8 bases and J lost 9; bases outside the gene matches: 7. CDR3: CASSLSGGEQFF. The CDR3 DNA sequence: TGTGCCAGCTCCCTCTCAGGGGGTGAGCAGTTCTTC.

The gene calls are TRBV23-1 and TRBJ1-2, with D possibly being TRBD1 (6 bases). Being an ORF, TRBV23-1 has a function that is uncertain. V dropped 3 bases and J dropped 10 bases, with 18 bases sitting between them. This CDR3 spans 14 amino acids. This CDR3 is CASSHPRLGHFYTF. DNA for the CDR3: TGCGCCAGCAGTCACCCCCGCCTGGGACATTTCTACACCTTC.

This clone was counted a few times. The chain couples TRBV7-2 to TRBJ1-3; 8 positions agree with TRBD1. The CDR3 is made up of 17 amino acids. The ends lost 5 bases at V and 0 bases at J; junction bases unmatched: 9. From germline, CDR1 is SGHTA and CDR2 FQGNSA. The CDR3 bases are TGTGCCAGCAGCCCCGGACAGGGAGCGGGCTCTGGAAACACCATATATTTT. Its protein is CASSPGQGAGSGNTIYF. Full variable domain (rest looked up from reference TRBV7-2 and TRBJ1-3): GAGVSQSPSNKVTEKGKDVELRCDPISGHTALYWYRQSLGQGLEFLIYFQGNSAPDKSGLPSDRFSAERTGGSVSTLTIQRTQQEDSAVYLCASSPGQGAGSGNTIYFGEGSWLTVV.

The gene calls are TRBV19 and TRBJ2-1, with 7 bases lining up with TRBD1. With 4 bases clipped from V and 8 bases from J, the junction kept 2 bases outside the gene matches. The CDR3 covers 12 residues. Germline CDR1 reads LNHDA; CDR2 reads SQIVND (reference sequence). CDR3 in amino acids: CASSKDRDEQFF. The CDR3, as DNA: TGTGCCAGTAGTAAAGACAGGGATGAGCAGTTCTTC.

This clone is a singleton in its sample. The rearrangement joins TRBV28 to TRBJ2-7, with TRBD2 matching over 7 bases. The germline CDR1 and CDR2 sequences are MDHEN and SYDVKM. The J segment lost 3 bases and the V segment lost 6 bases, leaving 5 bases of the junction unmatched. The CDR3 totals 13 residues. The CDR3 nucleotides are TGTGCCAGCAGCCCCCCTAGCGGCTACGAGCAGTACTTC. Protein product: CASSPPSGYEQYF.

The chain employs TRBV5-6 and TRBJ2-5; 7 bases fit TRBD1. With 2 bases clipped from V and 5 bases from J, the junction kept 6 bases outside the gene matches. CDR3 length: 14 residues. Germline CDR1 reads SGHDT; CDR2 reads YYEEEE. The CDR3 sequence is CASSFGQAGETQYF. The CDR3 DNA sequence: TGTGCCAGCAGCTTCGGACAGGCTGGGGAGACCCAGTACTTC. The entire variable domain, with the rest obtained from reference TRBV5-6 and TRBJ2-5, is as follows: DAGVTQSPTHLIKTRGQQVTLRCSPKSGHDTVSWYQQALGQGPQFIFQYYEEEERQRGNFPDRFSGHQFPNYSSELNVNALLLGDSALYLCASSFGQAGETQYFGPGTRLLVL.

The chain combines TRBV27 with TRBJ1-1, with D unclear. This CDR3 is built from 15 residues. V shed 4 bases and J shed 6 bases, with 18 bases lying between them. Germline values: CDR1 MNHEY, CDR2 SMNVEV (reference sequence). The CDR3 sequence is CASSSKGRGTAEAFF. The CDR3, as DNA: TGTGCCAGCAGTTCCAAAGGACGGGGAACCGCTGAAGCTTTCTTT.